The clone carrying this TCR beta chain was picked up one time. What it binds is unknown. The sample originates from a study of T cell repertoires in cytomegalovirus infection. This CDR3 is built from 12 residues. Germline V gives CDR1 SGHVS, CDR2 FNYEAQ. Trimming shortened V by 8 bases and J by 7 bases, and 14 bases separated the two germline ends. TCRdb analysed the reads with MiXCR anew, one entry per CDR3 protein. The sample has about 920,000 distinct CDR3 sequences, about a third seen once. V and J are TRBV7-6 and TRBJ1-2; D not resolved. Sequenced material: cultured CD8+ T cells from PBMCs, taken from culture after CMV antigen stimulation. This clonotype originated in a human donor in good health (CMV status not recorded). Some clones in this sample may be carry-over from other donors' samples. The CDR3 DNA sequence: TGTGCCAGCCCTCGCGGCACCCTTGGCTACACCTTC. Protein sequence: CASPRGTLGYTF.